These 27 T cell receptor beta chains share one sample of origin, sequenced in a study of blood T cell repertoires in COVID-19. The table came from immunoSEQ multiplex PCR; TCRdb's copy has only in-frame clones and leaves some out. The sample carries 240,000 or so clones, approximately 83% recorded once. The specimen sequenced was peripheral blood. These receptor sequences come from a woman older than 75 with acute or convalescent COVID-19.

The V and J genes are TRBV5-1 and TRBJ2-2, with 9 bases matching TRBD2. J lost 5 bases, V lost 0 bases, and 2 bases had no gene match. Germline V gene lookup returns CDR1 SGHRS and CDR2 YFSETQ. The CDR3 consists of 15 residues. CDR3 DNA: TGCGCCAGCAGCTTGGCGCTAGCGGGGACCGGGGAGCTGTTTTTT. This encodes CASSLALAGTGELFF.

This chain connects TRBV18 to TRBJ1-3, with 9 bases that match TRBD1. With V trimmed by 6 bases and J by 0 bases, 6 bases remained unmatched. Germline CDR1 reads KGHSH; CDR2 reads LQKENI. The CDR3 runs to 16 residues. The CDR3 here is CASSRGQGSSGNTIYF. The CDR3 nucleotides are TGTGCCAGCTCCCGCGGACAGGGGAGCTCTGGAAACACCATATATTTT. Full variable domain (outside the CDR3, taken from reference TRBV18 and TRBJ1-3): NAGVMQNPRHLVRRRGQEARLRCSPMKGHSHVYWYRQLPEEGLKFMVYLQKENIIDESGMPKERFSAEFPKEGPSILRIQQVVRGDSAAYFCASSRGQGSSGNTIYFGEGSWLTVV.

In nucleotides, the CDR3 is TGCGCCAGCAGCCAAGAGGGGGCAGGGCTGAAGACCCAGTACTTC. Translating it yields CASSQEGAGLKTQYF. This chain links TRBV4-1 with TRBJ2-5; perhaps TRBD1 as D (6 bases). This CDR3 has 15 residues. Trimming shortened V by 0 bases and J by 6 bases, and 14 bases separated the two germline ends. In germline, CDR1 is MGHRA, CDR2 YSYEKL.

The V call is TRBV10-3, the J call TRBJ1-2, with TRBD1 matching 8 bases. This CDR3 is built from 14 residues. From germline, CDR1 is ENHRY and CDR2 SYGVKD. J was trimmed by 7 bases and V by 2 bases; bases with no gene match: 6. CDR3 bases: TGTGCCATCAGTGAGCCTGGACAGGGTGTTGGCTACACCTTC. Residues: CAISEPGQGVGYTF.

The chain couples TRBV19 to TRBJ1-5, with a possible D match to TRBD1 (6 bases). Germline V gives CDR1 LNHDA, CDR2 SQIVND (reference sequence). V lost 9 bases, J lost 5 bases, and 17 bases lay in between. CDR3 length equals 14 residues. CDR3 sequence (DNA): TGTGCCAGCAATACAGGGAAAGGGCATCAGCCCCAGCATTTT. Amino acid sequence: CASNTGKGHQPQHF.

V gene TRBV5-5 combines with J gene TRBJ1-4; tentatively, D is TRBD1 (6 bases). Germline values: CDR1 SGHKS, CDR2 YYEKEE (reference sequence). The CDR3 sequence is 15 residues long. Trimming shortened V by 0 bases and J by 5 bases, and 11 bases separated the two germline ends. CDR3 in amino acids: CASSLEGGPNEKLFF. The CDR3 nucleotides are TGTGCCAGCAGCTTGGAAGGGGGTCCAAATGAAAAACTGTTTTTT.

V is TRBV19 and J is TRBJ2-7; a weak D match, TRBD1 (7 bases). V was cut by 5 bases and J by 3 bases, with 11 bases left in between. CDR1 is LNHDA and CDR2 is SQIVND in the germline V gene (reference sequence). The CDR3 totals 13 residues. The CDR3 here is CASSPQGGYEQYF. The CDR3 DNA sequence: TGTGCCAGTAGTCCCCAGGGGGGCTACGAGCAGTACTTC.

The chain carries TRBV20-1 and TRBJ2-7, with a weak D call TRBD1 (5 bases). The V gene's germline CDR1 is DFQATT and CDR2 SNEGSKA (reference sequence). The CDR3 totals 14 residues. V dropped 3 bases and J dropped 0 bases, with 12 bases sitting between them. CDR3 in amino acids: CSASEQGLSYEQYF. The CDR3 DNA follows: TGCAGTGCTAGTGAGCAGGGTCTCTCCTACGAGCAGTACTTC.

This chain uses TRBV6-5 with TRBJ1-1; 7 bases are a match to TRBD1. V shed 5 bases, J shed 8 bases, and the junction held 5 bases outside the gene matches. CDR3 length: 12 residues. Germline V gene data show CDR1 as MNHEY and CDR2 as SVGAGI. CDR3 protein: CASSRQGLEAFF. CDR3 DNA sequence: TGTGCCAGCAGTCGACAGGGCTTGGAAGCTTTCTTT.

This chain uses TRBV9 with TRBJ2-7; 12 nucleotides align to TRBD1. CDR1 SGDLS and CDR2 YYNGEE come from the germline V gene. Trimming at V came to 3 bases and at J to 6 bases, leaving 4 bases not matched to a gene. The CDR3 is 14 residues long. This CDR3 is CASSARDRGLEQYF. Written as DNA, the CDR3 is TGTGCCAGCAGCGCCCGGGACAGGGGGCTCGAGCAGTACTTC.

This clone was found many times. The chain has TRBV29-1 and TRBJ1-2, with a tentative D call TRBD1 (6 bases). This CDR3 contains 12 residues. The V and J ends lost 7 bases and 5 bases respectively, with 14 bases between them. The germline gives CDR1 SQVTM, CDR2 ANQGSEA. CDR3 in DNA: TGCAGCGCCGACAGGAACTCGTATGGCTACACCTTC. Protein product: CSADRNSYGYTF.

The CDR3 DNA follows: TGCGCCAGCAGCAGGGACGGCGGGGGAGAAGAAAAACTGTTTTTT. It specifies CASSRDGGGEEKLFF. The chain couples TRBV5-1 to TRBJ1-4; D is perhaps TRBD1 (5 bases). V was trimmed by 4 bases and J by 8 bases, leaving 18 bases between them. Per germline, CDR1 SGHRS and CDR2 YFSETQ. This CDR3 comprises 15 residues.

This chain uses TRBV6-5 with TRBJ1-1; possibly TRBD1 for D (5 bases). Between the trimmed V and J ends, which lost 2 bases and 6 bases, there was a span of 10 bases. Germline-derived CDR1 and CDR2 are MNHEY and SVGAGI. CDR3 length: 13 residues. The CDR3 bases are TGTGCCAGCAGTTACAGCAGGGTCTCTGAAGCTTTCTTT. It codes for CASSYSRVSEAFF.

The chain carries TRBV2 and TRBJ1-3; 7 positions match TRBD1. Germline V gives CDR1 SNHLY, CDR2 FYNNEI. Germline trimming cut 5 bases from V and 0 bases from J; bases unmatched to any gene: 13. The CDR3 covers 18 residues. CDR3 bases: TGTGCCAGCAGTTATAGCCCTCCCGACAGGGACTCTGGAAACACCATATATTTT. Amino acid sequence: CASSYSPPDRDSGNTIYF.

The chain has TRBV4-1 and TRBJ1-2; 10 bases map to TRBD1. In germline, CDR1 is MGHRA, CDR2 YSYEKL. The CDR3 extends over 17 amino acids. Trimming took 4 bases from V and 4 from J; bases not matched to a gene: 12. CDR3 sequence: CASSPLAGTGEGYGYTF. DNA for the CDR3: TGCGCCAGCAGCCCATTAGCAGGGACAGGGGAAGGCTATGGCTACACCTTC.

This chain joins TRBV7-9 and TRBJ1-2; maybe TRBD1 (6 bases). The CDR3 is made up of 14 amino acids. Trimming cost V 5 bases and J 3 bases, with 13 bases left between them. From germline, CDR1 is SEHNR and CDR2 FQNEAQ (reference sequence). The CDR3, as DNA: TGTGCCAGCAGCACAGGGCTCGCGCACTATGGCTACACCTTC. Its protein product is CASSTGLAHYGYTF.

The V gene is TRBV7-9, the J gene TRBJ1-2; D not resolved. The V gene lost 4 bases and the J gene lost 8 bases, with 17 bases spanning the gap. Germline V gene data show CDR1 as SEHNR and CDR2 as FQNEAQ (reference sequence). This CDR3 has 14 amino acids. The CDR3 nucleotides read TGTGCCAGCAGCTCCCGAGTGGGTGCGGGAGGCTACACCTTC. The encoded protein is CASSSRVGAGGYTF.

In its sample, this clone was seen once. This CDR3 reads CASSSQVGSYEQYF. CDR3 nucleotides: TGTGCCAGCAGTTCACAGGTGGGGTCCTACGAGCAGTACTTC. The rearrangement uses TRBV6-5 and TRBJ2-7, with a possible D match to TRBD1 (5 bases). This CDR3 is 14 amino acids long. CDR1 and CDR2 (germline): MNHEY, SVGAGI. V lost 4 bases and J lost 1, with 11 bases in between.

The chain links TRBV2 to TRBJ1-2; weak D call: TRBD1 (6 bases). CDR1 is SNHLY and CDR2 is FYNNEI in the germline V gene. The CDR3 is 14 amino acids. V gave up 2 bases and J gave up 8 bases, with 15 bases separating them. The CDR3 region has the DNA TGTGCCAGCAGTGAAATTGGGGGGGCCGACGGCTACACCTTC. Residues: CASSEIGGADGYTF.

This chain uses TRBV7-9 with TRBJ1-2; weak D call: TRBD1 (6 bases). The CDR3 covers 13 residues. V lost 5 bases and J 2 bases, leaving 9 bases between the germline ends. Germline values: CDR1 SEHNR, CDR2 FQNEAQ (reference sequence). Here the CDR3 reads CASSRGQNYGYTF. CDR3 nucleotides: TGTGCCAGCAGCCGCGGACAGAACTATGGCTACACCTTC. The full variable domain, rest sourced from reference TRBV7-9 and TRBJ1-2, is DTGVSQNPRHKITKRGQNVTFRCDPISEHNRLYWYRQTLGQGPEFLTYFQNEAQLEKSRLLSDRFSAERPKGSFSTLEIQRTEQGDSAMYLCASSRGQNYGYTFGSGTRLTVV.

This chain joins TRBV19 and TRBJ1-5; 9 bases agree with TRBD1. CDR1 and CDR2 (germline): LNHDA, SQIVND (reference sequence). V gave up 3 bases and J gave up 0 bases; unmatched junction bases: 9. This CDR3 comprises 18 residues. In DNA form, the CDR3 reads TGTGCCAGTAGTATGGGGGACAGGGTGGGGTATAGCAATCAGCCCCAGCATTTT. It is translated as CASSMGDRVGYSNQPQHF.

Turning to this clone: Other DNA sequences in this sample translate to the same CDR3. The chain is built from TRBV6-5 and TRBJ2-7, with a tentative D call TRBD1 (5 bases). Germline assignment: CDR1 MNHEY and CDR2 SVGAGI. This CDR3 is 15 amino acids long. Trimming left V 0 bases short and J 0 bases short, with 9 bases between. As DNA, the CDR3 is TGTGCCAGCAGTTACTCGACCAGGGCCTCCTACGAGCAGTACTTC. This translates into CASSYSTRASYEQYF.

This sequence joins TRBV2 and TRBJ2-5, with 8 bases aligning to TRBD1. The junction had 5 bases not matched to a gene; V was cut back by 11 bases and J by 3 bases. From germline, CDR1 is SNHLY and CDR2 FYNNEI. The CDR3 consists of 12 residues. The CDR3 sequence is CAGQGAKETQYF. Written as DNA, the CDR3 is TGTGCCGGGCAGGGGGCCAAAGAGACCCAGTACTTC.

The rearrangement joins TRBV5-4 to TRBJ2-7; possibly TRBD2 for D (6 bases). Germline V gene lookup returns CDR1 SGHNT and CDR2 YYREEE (reference sequence). The CDR3 runs to 14 residues. With 1 base removed from V and 6 bases from J, the gap between germline ends came to 14 bases. The CDR3 bases are TGTGCCAGCAGCTTGATGGCGGGGAATTTCGAGCAGTACTTC. Translation: CASSLMAGNFEQYF.

V is TRBV15 and J is TRBJ1-5; possible D gene TRBD1, 5 bases. Germline CDR1 is LNHNV and CDR2 is YYDKDF (reference sequence). The CDR3 is 17 amino acids. V was shortened by 0 bases and J by 2 bases, with 14 bases between the two germline ends. The CDR3 loop reads CATSRDTTGWGNQPQHF. The CDR3 region has the DNA TGTGCCACCAGCAGAGATACAACAGGCTGGGGCAATCAGCCCCAGCATTTT.

V and J are TRBV3-1 (or the pseudogene TRBV3-2) and TRBJ2-7, with D possibly being TRBD1 (6 bases). Trimming took 5 bases from V and 0 from J, leaving 11 bases between them. Germline lookup yields CDR1 LGHDT and CDR2 YNNKEL (reference sequence). This CDR3 has 14 residues. The CDR3, as DNA: TGTGCCAGCAGCGTCAGGGGAATCTCCTACGAGCAGTACTTC. Its protein product is CASSVRGISYEQYF.

V usage is TRBV18 and J usage is TRBJ2-7; maybe TRBD1 (7 bases). Trimming removed 5 bases at V and 7 bases at J, with 21 bases between. Germline V gives CDR1 KGHSH, CDR2 LQKENI. The CDR3 has 15 residues. DNA for the CDR3: TGTGCCAGCTCAAATGACGGGACAGAGGGAGGTGAGCAGTACTTC. Residues: CASSNDGTEGGEQYF.